What follows describes a single TCR beta chain. The protocol was immunoSEQ multiplex PCR, while the TCRdb copy is restricted to in-frame clones and leaves out a portion. The data hold around 28,000 clones, with 90% observed a single time. The sample originates from a study of T cell changes during pregnancy in multiple sclerosis. With 5 bases removed from V and 5 bases from J, the gap between germline ends came to 10 bases. This CDR3 has 12 residues. Germline V gene sequence: CDR1 SGHDT, CDR2 YYEEEE. This chain links TRBV5-6 with TRBJ1-2; TRBD1 is a possible D gene (6 bases). Sequences were derived from CD8+ T cells from peripheral blood mononuclear cells, sampled in the second trimester of pregnancy. The source of this sequence is a female donor with multiple sclerosis, enrolled in a pregnancy study. The CDR3 region has the DNA TGTGCCAGCAGAGGGGGAGGGTATGGCTACACCTTC. It encodes CASRGGGYGYTF.